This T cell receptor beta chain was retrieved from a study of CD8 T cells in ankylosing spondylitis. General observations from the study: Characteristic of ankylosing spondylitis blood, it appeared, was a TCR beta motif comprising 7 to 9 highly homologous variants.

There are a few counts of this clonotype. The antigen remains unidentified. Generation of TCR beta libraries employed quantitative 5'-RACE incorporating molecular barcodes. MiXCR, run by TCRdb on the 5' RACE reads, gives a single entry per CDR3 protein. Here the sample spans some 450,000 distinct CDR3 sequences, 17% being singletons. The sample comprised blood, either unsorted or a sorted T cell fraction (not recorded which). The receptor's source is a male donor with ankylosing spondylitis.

Written as DNA, the CDR3 is TGTGCCAGCTCACCCCACGGGGGGTACGAGCAGTACTTC. Translating it yields CASSPHGGYEQYF. The chain uses TRBV18 and TRBJ2-7, with 7 bases fitting TRBD2. The ends lost 3 bases at V and 4 bases at J; junction bases unmatched: 3. CDR3 length: 13 amino acids. From germline, CDR1 is KGHSH and CDR2 LQKENI.